These 20 T cell receptor beta chains were sequenced from one sample in a study of OX40 agonist ivuxolimab in advanced cancers. Library generation was performed with the immunoSEQ multiplex PCR assay. In TCRdb, the immuneACCESS table is reduced to in-frame sequences with V and J assigned. These tables do not hold every clone; where another copy was compared, an unresolved V gene accounts for under half, and the others remain unexplained. A total of 55,000 to 70,000 clones appear in this sample, roughly nine tenths of them only once. Approximately 1.1% of the sample goes to the ten largest clones. Sequenced here: CD4+ or CD8+ T cells sorted from blood, sampled in a trial of the OX40 agonist ivuxolimab. The source is an adult with an advanced solid tumor such as melanoma, head and neck, liver or kidney cancer.

The chain joins TRBV11-2 to TRBJ2-3; D call uncertain. Germline loops: CDR1 SGHAT, CDR2 FQNNGV. Trimming pared 5 bases from V and 3 bases from J, leaving 9 bases between. The CDR3 length is 13 residues. The CDR3 nucleotides are TGTGCCAGCAGCGTATCAGTGACAGATACGCAGTATTTT. This sequence encodes CASSVSVTDTQYF.

The chain is built from TRBV19 and TRBJ2-7, with 7 bases lining up with TRBD1. The V and J ends lost 7 bases and 6 bases, in that order; junction bases with no gene match: 6. CDR1 is LNHDA, CDR2 SQIVND, per germline (reference sequence). The CDR3 length is 12 residues. CDR3 amino acids: CASNHRTGEQYF. The CDR3 region has the DNA TGTGCCAGTAACCACAGGACAGGCGAGCAGTACTTC.

The V and J genes are TRBV5-1 and TRBJ2-7; 7 bases fit TRBD1. Per the germline V gene, CDR1 is SGHRS and CDR2 is YFSETQ. Trimming cost V 0 bases and J 3 bases; bases outside gene matches: 3. This CDR3 is 14 amino acids long. The CDR3 coding sequence is TGCGCCAGCAGCTTGGGGACAGGAGGCTACGAGCAGTACTTC. Encoded protein: CASSLGTGGYEQYF.

The chain employs TRBV9 and TRBJ2-3; 7 bases line up with TRBD2. Germline V gene lookup returns CDR1 SGDLS and CDR2 YYNGEE. CDR3 size: 16 residues. The V and J ends lost 0 bases and 0 bases, in that order; junction bases with no gene match: 4. For the CDR3, the DNA is TGTGCCAGCAGCGTAGGAAATAGCGGGAGCACAGATACGCAGTATTTT. This encodes CASSVGNSGSTDTQYF.

The chain has TRBV5-1 and TRBJ1-3; TRBD1 aligns across 8 bases. The trim removed 4 bases at V and 0 bases at J, leaving 9 bases unmatched. Germline V gene sequence: CDR1 SGHRS, CDR2 YFSETQ. The CDR3 runs 17 residues. The CDR3, as DNA: TGCGCCAGCAGCCCCGGACAGGGCATTAACTCTGGAAACACCATATATTTT. Its translation: CASSPGQGINSGNTIYF.

This chain connects TRBV5-5 to TRBJ1-4, with D unresolved. CDR3 length: 16 amino acids. The ends were cut back, 4 bases at V and 0 bases at J, with 13 bases in the middle. Germline V lookup: CDR1 SGHKS, CDR2 YYEKEE (reference sequence). The CDR3 DNA follows: TGTGCCAGCAGCAGAACACTTCCTGCAACTAATGAAAAACTGTTTTTT. This codes for CASSRTLPATNEKLFF.

The chain combines TRBV18 with TRBJ1-3; D is unclear. CDR3 length equals 16 residues. The V end was cut by 0 bases, the J end by 4 bases, with 13 bases between. Germline values: CDR1 KGHSH, CDR2 LQKENI. Here the CDR3 reads CASSPPGRRNGNTIYF. Written as DNA, the CDR3 is TGTGCCAGCTCACCACCTGGCAGGAGAAACGGAAACACCATATATTTT. The full variable domain, its missing parts supplied by reference TRBV18 and TRBJ1-3, is NAGVMQNPRHLVRRRGQEARLRCSPMKGHSHVYWYRQLPEEGLKFMVYLQKENIIDESGMPKERFSAEFPKEGPSILRIQQVVRGDSAAYFCASSPPGRRNGNTIYFGEGSWLTVV.

The genes are TRBV5-1 and TRBJ1-6; D not resolved. Germline CDR1 reads SGHRS; CDR2 reads YFSETQ. CDR3 length equals 14 residues. Trimming shortened V by 3 bases and J by 5 bases, and 9 bases separated the two germline ends. CDR3 protein: CASSSGRDNSPLHF. In nucleotides, the CDR3 is TGCGCCAGCAGCTCAGGACGGGATAATTCACCCCTCCACTTT. Variable domain in full (rest from reference TRBV5-1 and TRBJ1-6): KAGVTQTPRYLIKTRGQQVTLSCSPISGHRSVSWYQQTPGQGLQFLFEYFSETQRNKGNFPGRFSGRQFSNSRSEMNVSTLELGDSALYLCASSSGRDNSPLHFGNGTRLTVT.

For this clone: The sample carries other DNA sequences with the same CDR3. This chain uses TRBV15 with TRBJ2-7, with 9 bases matching TRBD2. V dropped 0 bases and J dropped 4; count of bases not matched to a gene: 22. Germline CDR1 and CDR2: LNHNV and YYDKDF (reference sequence). The CDR3 is 21 amino acids. The CDR3 DNA follows: TGTGCCACCAGCAGAGAGAGAGGGACCCTAGCGGGGTCGTCTCTCCGATACGAGCAGTACTTC. This gives the protein CATSRERGTLAGSSLRYEQYF.

This clone has a handful of counts. The chain employs TRBV18 and TRBJ1-6; weak D call: TRBD1 (5 bases). CDR3 size: 21 residues. V was pared by 3 bases and J by 7 bases, with 31 bases between. Germline CDR1 is KGHSH and CDR2 is LQKENI. In DNA, the CDR3 is TGTGCCAGCTCACCCAAAACCCCCCCCCGGGGACGGAACATTCTGAATTCACCCCTCCACTTT. This encodes CASSPKTPPRGRNILNSPLHF.

This clone was picked up one time. The J gene is TRBJ2-5, the V gene TRBV7-7; tentatively, D is TRBD2 (5 bases). CDR1 and CDR2 from the germline V gene are SSHAT and FNYEAQ (reference sequence). The CDR3 is 13 amino acids. Trimming stripped 3 bases from V and 10 bases from J, with 15 bases between. CDR3 DNA: TGTGCCAGCAGCTTCAGTTCCCGCGGAGGCCAGTACTTC. As protein: CASSFSSRGGQYF. Full variable domain (rest looked up from reference TRBV7-7 and TRBJ2-5): GAGVSQSPRYKVTKRGQDVTLRCDPISSHATLYWYQQALGQGPEFLTYFNYEAQPDKSGLPSDRFSAERPEGSISTLTIQRTEQRDSAMYRCASSFSSRGGQYFGPGTRLLVL.

This clone was counted a few times. The rearrangement links TRBV6-6 to TRBJ2-1; 14 nucleotides match TRBD2. The CDR3 is 15 residues long. Trimming took 5 bases from V and 4 from J; bases not matched to a gene: 1. CDR1 and CDR2 from the germline V gene are MNHNY and SVGAGI (reference sequence). The CDR3 reads CASSGTSGGYNEQFF. The CDR3, as DNA: TGTGCCAGCAGTGGGACTAGCGGGGGATACAATGAGCAGTTCTTC.

The V call is TRBV5-6, the J call TRBJ1-1, with a weak D call TRBD1 (5 bases). Trimming removed 5 bases from V and 0 bases from J, with 11 bases in between. CDR1 and CDR2 (germline): SGHDT, YYEEEE. This CDR3 has 14 amino acids. The CDR3 DNA is TGTGCCAGCAGGCAGAGGGGAATGAACACTGAAGCTTTCTTT. It translates to CASRQRGMNTEAFF.

The V and J genes are TRBV6-1 and TRBJ1-2, with TRBD1 as a possible D gene (5 bases). V was cut by 5 bases and J by 0 bases, with 13 bases left in between. The length of the CDR3 is 15 residues. Per germline, CDR1 MNHNS and CDR2 SASEGT. CDR3: CASSRDSTANYGYTF. The CDR3 DNA sequence: TGTGCCAGCAGTCGCGACAGTACCGCTAACTATGGCTACACCTTC.

The chain links TRBV30 to TRBJ1-5; TRBD1 is a possible D gene (5 bases). The germline V and J ends were trimmed by 2 bases and 7 bases, with 12 bases remaining between them. The CDR3 covers 13 residues. Germline V gene data show CDR1 as GTSNPN and CDR2 as SVGIG (reference sequence). The CDR3 DNA reads TGTGCCTGGAGTACCCAGGGCGGCCAGCCCCAGCATTTT. This sequence encodes CAWSTQGGQPQHF.

The chain links TRBV6-1 to TRBJ2-7; no reliable D call. Germline V lookup: CDR1 MNHNS, CDR2 SASEGT. The CDR3 runs to 14 residues. V was clipped by 1 base and J by 3 bases, with 10 bases between them. The CDR3 sequence: CASSEGGLDYEQYF. The CDR3 DNA reads as TGTGCCAGCAGTGAAGGCGGATTGGACTACGAGCAGTACTTC.

The V and J genes are TRBV13 and TRBJ2-5, with 7 bases that match TRBD1. V lost 5 bases to trimming and J lost 6 bases; unmatched junction nucleotides: 6. The germline CDR1 and CDR2 sequences are PRHDT and FYEKMQ (reference sequence). The CDR3 is 13 residues long. The CDR3: CASSHRDSQTQYF. The CDR3 coding sequence is TGTGCCAGCAGCCATCGGGACAGTCAGACCCAGTACTTC. Filled out from reference TRBV13 and TRBJ2-5, the complete variable domain reads AAGVIQSPRHLIKEKRETATLKCYPIPRHDTVYWYQQGPGQDPQFLISFYEKMQSDKGSIPDRFSAQQFSDYHSELNMSSLELGDSALYFCASSHRDSQTQYFGPGTRLLVL.

The chain links TRBV6-1 to TRBJ1-5; D perhaps matches TRBD1 (6 bases). Germline values: CDR1 MNHNS, CDR2 SASEGT. CDR3 length: 16 amino acids. Trimming took 4 bases from V and 0 from J, leaving 13 bases between them. In DNA, the CDR3 is TGTGCCAGCAGTGCGGACAGCCCCTATAGCAATCAGCCCCAGCATTTT. Protein: CASSADSPYSNQPQHF.

The chain carries TRBV6-1 and TRBJ1-2; D is uncertain. From germline, CDR1 is MNHNS and CDR2 SASEGT. The CDR3 totals 15 residues. Trimming left V 8 bases short and J 3 bases short, with 19 bases between. CDR3 sequence (DNA): TGTGCCAGCTCCGCTCAAGGCGCTGGGGACTATGGCTACACCTTC. The encoded protein is CASSAQGAGDYGYTF.

V usage is TRBV7-2 and J usage is TRBJ1-6; D remains unclear. The CDR3 extends over 15 amino acids. The V gene lost 3 bases and the J gene lost 4 bases, with 10 bases spanning the gap. Germline-derived CDR1 and CDR2 are SGHTA and FQGNSA. The CDR3 bases are TGTGCCAGCAGCTTCCTGGGAGAGTATAATTCACCCCTCCACTTT. This sequence encodes CASSFLGEYNSPLHF. The whole variable domain, remainder taken from reference TRBV7-2 and TRBJ1-6, is GAGVSQSPSNKVTEKGKDVELRCDPISGHTALYWYRQSLGQGLEFLIYFQGNSAPDKSGLPSDRFSAERTGGSVSTLTIQRTQQEDSAVYLCASSFLGEYNSPLHFGNGTRLTVT.